This entry is about one TCR beta chain. Donors included only healthy HIV-negative adults lacking recent acute infections or vaccinations. This entry belongs to a study of shared clonotypes between healthy human individuals. TCRdb's copy holds only in-frame clones and misses some; the assay was immunoSEQ multiplex PCR. The sample comprises approximately 2.3 million clones, 85% to 95% of which are singletons, and about 0.41% rests with the top ten. Germline assignment: CDR1 MDHEN and CDR2 SYDVKM. V was shortened by 3 bases and J by 3 bases, with 15 bases between the two germline ends. This CDR3 is 15 amino acids long.

This clonotype originated in a young man in good health. Some clones in this sample may be carry-over from other donors' samples. The chain has TRBV28 and TRBJ2-7, with D possibly matching TRBD2 (6 bases). The sequenced material came from naive CD4+ T cells from PBMCs. Subset defined: CD45RA+ positively selected. CDR3 residues: CASSLAGQVVYEQYF. For the CDR3, the DNA is TGTGCCAGCAGTTTGGCGGGGCAGGTGGTCTACGAGCAGTACTTC. The whole variable domain, remainder taken from reference TRBV28 and TRBJ2-7, is DVKVTQSSRYLVKRTGEKVFLECVQDMDHENMFWYRQDPGLGLRLIYFSYDVKMKEKGDIPEGYSVSREKKERFSLILESASTNQTSMYLCASSLAGQVVYEQYFGPGTRLTVT.